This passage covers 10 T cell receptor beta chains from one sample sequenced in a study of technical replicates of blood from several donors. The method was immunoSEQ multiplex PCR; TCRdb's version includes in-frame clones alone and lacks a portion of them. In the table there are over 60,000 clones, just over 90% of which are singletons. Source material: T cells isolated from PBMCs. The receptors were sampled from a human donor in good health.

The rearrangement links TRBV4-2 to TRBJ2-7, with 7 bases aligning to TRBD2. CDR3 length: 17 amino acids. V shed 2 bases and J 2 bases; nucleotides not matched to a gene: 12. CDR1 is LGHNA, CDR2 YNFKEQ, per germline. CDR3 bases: TGTGCCAGCAGCCAATACGTCTCCGGGGGGTCGACCTACGAGCAGTACTTC. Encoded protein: CASSQYVSGGSTYEQYF.

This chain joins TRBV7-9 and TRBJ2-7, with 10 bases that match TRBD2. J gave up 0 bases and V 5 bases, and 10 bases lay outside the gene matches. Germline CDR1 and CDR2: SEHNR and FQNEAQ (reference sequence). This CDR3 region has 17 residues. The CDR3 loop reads CASSPLQAGGPSYEQYF. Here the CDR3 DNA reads TGTGCCAGCAGCCCTCTCCAAGCGGGAGGGCCCTCCTACGAGCAGTACTTC.

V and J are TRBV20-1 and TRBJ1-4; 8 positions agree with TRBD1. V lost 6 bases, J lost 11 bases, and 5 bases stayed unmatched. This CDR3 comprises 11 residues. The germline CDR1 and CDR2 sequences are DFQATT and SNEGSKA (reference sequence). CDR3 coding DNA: TGCAGTGCCCAGGGGGCAGAGAAACTGTTTTTT. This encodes CSAQGAEKLFF.

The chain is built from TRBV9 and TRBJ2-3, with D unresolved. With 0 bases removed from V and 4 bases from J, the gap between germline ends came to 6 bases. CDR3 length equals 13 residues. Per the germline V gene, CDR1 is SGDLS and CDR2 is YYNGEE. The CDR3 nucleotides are TGTGCCAGCAGCGTAGGCCCAGCAGATACGCAGTATTTT. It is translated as CASSVGPADTQYF. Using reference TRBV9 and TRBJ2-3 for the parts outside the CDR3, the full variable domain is DSGVTQTPKHLITATGQRVTLRCSPRSGDLSVYWYQQSLDQGLQFLIQYYNGEERAKGNILERFSAQQFPDLHSELNLSSLELGDSALYFCASSVGPADTQYFGPGTRLTVL.

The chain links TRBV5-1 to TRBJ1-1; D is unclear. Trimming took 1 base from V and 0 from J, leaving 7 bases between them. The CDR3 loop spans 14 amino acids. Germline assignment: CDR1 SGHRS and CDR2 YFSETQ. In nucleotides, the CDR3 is TGCGCCAGCAGCTTGATATCCGTGAACACTGAAGCTTTCTTT. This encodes CASSLISVNTEAFF.

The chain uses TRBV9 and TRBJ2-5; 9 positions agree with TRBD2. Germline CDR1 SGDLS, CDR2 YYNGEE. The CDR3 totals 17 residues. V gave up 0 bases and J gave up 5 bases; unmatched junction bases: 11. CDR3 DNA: TGTGCCAGCAGCGTAGGGATTAGCGGGGGACCACAGGAGACCCAGTACTTC. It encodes CASSVGISGGPQETQYF.

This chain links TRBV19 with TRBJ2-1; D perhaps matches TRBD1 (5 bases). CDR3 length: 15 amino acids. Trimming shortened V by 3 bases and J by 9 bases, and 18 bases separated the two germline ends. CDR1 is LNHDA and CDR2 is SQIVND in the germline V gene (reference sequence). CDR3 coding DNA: TGTGCCAGTAGTATCGTCGTAGGGGTCACCACTGAGCAGTTCTTC. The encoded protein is CASSIVVGVTTEQFF.

The DNA for the CDR3 is TGCGCCAGCAGCTTGAGACTAGCGGGAGGGCCTGGGTCCTACAATGAGCAGTTCTTC. The encoded protein is CASSLRLAGGPGSYNEQFF. The chain links TRBV5-1 to TRBJ2-1; 14 bases are shared with TRBD2. The J segment lost 1 base and the V segment lost 1 base, leaving 7 bases of the junction unmatched. This CDR3 has 19 amino acids. The germline V gene encodes CDR1 SGHRS and CDR2 YFSETQ.

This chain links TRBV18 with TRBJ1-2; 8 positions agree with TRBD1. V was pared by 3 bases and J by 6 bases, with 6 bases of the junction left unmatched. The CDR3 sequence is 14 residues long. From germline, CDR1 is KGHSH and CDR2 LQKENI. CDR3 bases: TGTGCCAGCTCACCTCCGGGACAGGCTCATGGCTACACCTTC. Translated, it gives CASSPPGQAHGYTF.

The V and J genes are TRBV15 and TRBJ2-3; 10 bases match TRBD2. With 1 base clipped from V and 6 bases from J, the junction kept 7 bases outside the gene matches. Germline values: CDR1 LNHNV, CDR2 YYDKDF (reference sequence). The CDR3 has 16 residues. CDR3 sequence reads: CATSRAPSGSGDTQYF. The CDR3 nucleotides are TGTGCCACCAGCAGAGCTCCTAGCGGGAGCGGGGATACGCAGTATTTT.